One and the same sample provided the 2 T cell receptor beta chains below, sequenced in a study of shared T cell receptors in the human thymus. Data came from immunoSEQ multiplex PCR; TCRdb stores just in-frame clones and leaves some out. The table lists over 650,000 clones, more than 75% of them singletons, with about 0.0094% in the top ten. These same records also appear under a second study, on human thymus T cells.

The sequencing sample was made of thymocytes. Receptor source: a boy in the first two years of life with a congenital heart defect.

This chain connects TRBV7-2 to TRBJ2-7; a possible D gene is TRBD1 (5 bases). The V gene lost 1 base and the J gene lost 2 bases, with 15 bases spanning the gap. This CDR3 spans 16 amino acids. The V gene's germline CDR1 is SGHTA and CDR2 FQGNSA. The CDR3 sequence: CASSLGPAGSTYEQYF. Written as DNA, the CDR3 is TGTGCCAGCAGCTTAGGGCCGGCAGGGTCGACCTACGAGCAGTACTTC.

The V call is TRBV18, the J call TRBJ2-7; D perhaps matches TRBD1 (6 bases). Germline values: CDR1 KGHSH, CDR2 LQKENI. The CDR3 loop spans 14 amino acids. V was shortened by 3 bases and J by 2 bases, with 11 bases between the two germline ends. The CDR3 DNA sequence: TGTGCCAGCTCACCTAGTGGGGGCCCCTACGAGCAGTACTTC. Amino acid sequence: CASSPSGGPYEQYF.